This T cell receptor (beta chain) was recovered during a study of blood T cell repertoires in COVID-19. Study summary: From the United States, Italy and Spain came samples of acute and convalescent COVID-19.

CDR1 LGHDT and CDR2 YNNKEL come from the germline V gene (reference sequence). This CDR3 contains 16 residues. Trimming removed 4 bases from V and 6 bases from J, with 20 bases in between. Clones were read by immunoSEQ multiplex PCR, and TCRdb kept only the in-frame ones, dropping some. The table has 200,000 to 250,000 clones, around 80% seen once. The specimen was peripheral blood. The clonotype was recovered from a woman between 65 and 79 years old with acute or convalescent COVID-19. The chain is built from TRBV3-1 (or the pseudogene TRBV3-2) and TRBJ2-3; D remains ambiguous. The DNA for the CDR3 is TGTGCCAGCAGCCTGTTCCTAGGCTCATCTTCGGATACGCAGTATTTT. This translates into CASSLFLGSSSDTQYF.